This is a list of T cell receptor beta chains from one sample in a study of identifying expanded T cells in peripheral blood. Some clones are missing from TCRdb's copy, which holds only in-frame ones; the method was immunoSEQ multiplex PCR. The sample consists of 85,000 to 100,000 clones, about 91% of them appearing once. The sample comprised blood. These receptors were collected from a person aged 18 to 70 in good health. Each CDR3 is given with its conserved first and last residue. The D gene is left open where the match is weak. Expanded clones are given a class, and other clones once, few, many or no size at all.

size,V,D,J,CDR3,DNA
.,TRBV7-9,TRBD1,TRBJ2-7,CASSLAQGAFYEQYF,TGTGCCAGCAGCTTAGCGCAGGGGGCATTCTACGAGCAGTACTTC
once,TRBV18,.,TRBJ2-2,CASSPPRVNTGELFF,TGTGCCAGCTCACCACCCCGCGTGAACACCGGGGAGCTGTTTTTT
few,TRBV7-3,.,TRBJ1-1,CASSFTGNTEAFF,TGTGCCAGCAGCTTTACAGGGAACACTGAAGCTTTCTTT
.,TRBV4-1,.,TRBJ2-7,CASSLTQGGYEQYF,TGCGCCAGCAGCCTAACACAGGGAGGCTACGAGCAGTACTTC
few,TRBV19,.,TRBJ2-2,CAIRTGFTGELFF,TGTGCCATAAGGACTGGATTCACCGGGGAGCTGTTTTTT
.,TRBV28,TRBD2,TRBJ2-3,CASSQTSGGAADTQYF,TGTGCCAGCAGCCAAACTAGCGGGGGTGCCGCAGATACGCAGTATTTT
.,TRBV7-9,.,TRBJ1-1,CASSLAAMNTEAFF,TGTGCCAGCAGCTTAGCAGCGATGAACACTGAAGCTTTCTTT
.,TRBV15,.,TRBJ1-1,CATSRDGRLNTEAFF,TGTGCCACCAGCAGAGACGGACGGTTGAACACTGAAGCTTTCTTT
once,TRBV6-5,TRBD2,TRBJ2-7,CASSNSGRNYEQYF,TGTGCCAGCAGCAATAGCGGGAGGAACTACGAGCAGTACTTC
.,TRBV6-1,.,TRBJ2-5,CASSDRRRGLGETQYF,TGTGCCAGCAGTGACCGGAGGAGGGGTCTTGGGGAGACCCAGTACTTC
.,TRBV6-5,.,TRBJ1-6,CASSSESSPLHF,TGTGCCAGCAGCTCAGAAAGTTCACCCCTCCACTTT
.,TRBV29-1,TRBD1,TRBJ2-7,CSVETGQGAEEQYF,TGCAGCGTTGAAACGGGACAGGGGGCTGAAGAGCAGTACTTC
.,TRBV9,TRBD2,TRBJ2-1,CASSVGGQTSGTYEQFF,TGTGCCAGCAGCGTAGGAGGACAGACTAGCGGGACGTATGAGCAGTTCTTC
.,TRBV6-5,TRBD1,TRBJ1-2,CASSATGGTADGYTF,TGTGCCAGCAGTGCCACCGGGGGGACAGCGGATGGCTACACCTTC
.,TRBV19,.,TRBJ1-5,CASSIRAGDRNQPQHF,TGTGCCAGTAGTATTAGGGCAGGGGATAGGAATCAGCCCCAGCATTTT
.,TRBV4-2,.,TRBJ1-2,CASSVGPGDYGYTF,TGTGCCAGCAGCGTGGGTCCAGGTGACTATGGCTACACCTTC
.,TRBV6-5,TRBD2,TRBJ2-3,CASSNGLAVTDTQYF,TGTGCCAGCAGTAACGGACTAGCGGTGACAGATACGCAGTATTTT
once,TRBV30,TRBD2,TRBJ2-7,CAWSSGIAGDEQYF,TGTGCCTGGAGTTCCGGAATAGCGGGAGATGAGCAGTACTTC
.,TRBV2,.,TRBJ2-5,CASSQLRGLTETQYF,TGTGCCAGCAGTCAGTTGCGGGGCCTGACTGAGACCCAGTACTTC
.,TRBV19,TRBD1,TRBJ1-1,CASRKTGGARNTEAFF,TGTGCCAGTAGGAAGACAGGGGGAGCGCGGAACACTGAAGCTTTCTTT
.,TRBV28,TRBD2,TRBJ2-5,CASRTGGIGHETQYF,TGTGCCAGCAGGACGGGGGGAATCGGTCACGAGACCCAGTACTTC
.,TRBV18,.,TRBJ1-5,CASSGAVETNQPQHF,TGTGCCAGCTCGGGCGCCGTGGAGACTAATCAGCCCCAGCATTTT
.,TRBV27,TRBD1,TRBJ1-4,CASSFGTGYEKLFF,TGTGCCAGCAGTTTCGGGACAGGGTATGAAAAACTGTTTTTT
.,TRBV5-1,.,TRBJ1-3,CASSLEGLGNTIYF,TGCGCCAGCAGCTTGGAGGGGCTTGGAAACACCATATATTTT
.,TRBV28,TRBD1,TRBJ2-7,CASSQDRGPNYEQYF,TGTGCCAGCAGTCAAGACAGGGGTCCGAACTACGAGCAGTACTTC
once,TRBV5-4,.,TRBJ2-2,CASSSPGTDLTGELFF,TGTGCCAGCAGCTCCCCCGGGACTGATCTGACCGGGGAGCTGTTTTTT
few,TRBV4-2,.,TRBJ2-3,CASSQDEGTADTQYF,TGTGCCAGCAGCCAAGATGAGGGTACGGCAGATACGCAGTATTTT
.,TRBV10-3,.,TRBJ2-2,CAISERSSGYTGELFF,TGTGCCATCAGTGAGAGGAGTAGCGGCTACACCGGGGAGCTGTTTTTT
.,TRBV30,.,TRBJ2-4,CAWSAPAVKNIQYF,TGTGCCTGGAGTGCCCCTGCGGTCAAAAACATTCAGTACTTC